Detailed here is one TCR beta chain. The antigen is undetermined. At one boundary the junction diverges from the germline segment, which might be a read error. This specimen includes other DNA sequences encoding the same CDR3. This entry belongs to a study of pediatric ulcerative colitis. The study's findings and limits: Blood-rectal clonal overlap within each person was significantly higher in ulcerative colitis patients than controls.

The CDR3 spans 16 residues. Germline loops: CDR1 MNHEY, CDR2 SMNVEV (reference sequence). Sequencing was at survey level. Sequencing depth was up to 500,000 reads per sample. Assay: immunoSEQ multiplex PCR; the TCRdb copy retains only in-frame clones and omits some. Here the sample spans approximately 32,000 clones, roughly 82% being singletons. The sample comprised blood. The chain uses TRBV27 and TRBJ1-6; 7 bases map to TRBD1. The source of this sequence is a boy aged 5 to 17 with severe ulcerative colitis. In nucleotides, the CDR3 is TGTGCCAGCAGTTTATACAGGGGTGGAGGTAATTCGCCCCTCCACTTT. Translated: CASSLYRGGGNSPLHF.